This entry lists 29 T cell receptor beta chains sequenced from one sample in a study of beta chain features in type 1 diabetes. Expressed TCRB transcripts were sequenced, since all the RNA that had been isolated was reverse transcribed. Assay: immunoSEQ multiplex PCR; the TCRdb copy retains only in-frame clones and omits some. The sample yields approximately 360,000 clones, approximately 12% seen once. Their antigens are not known. Study-level results: All four CD4+ subsets from Type 1 diabetes patients carried moderately but significantly shorter TCRB CDR3s.

Sequences were obtained from naive CD4+ T cells from blood. Every receptor here comes from a woman younger than 30 with type 1 diabetes.

V gene TRBV19 combines with J gene TRBJ2-5; D is ambiguous. Between the trimmed V and J ends, which lost 0 bases and 5 bases, there was a span of 7 bases. CDR1 is LNHDA, CDR2 SQIVND, per germline (reference sequence). The CDR3 sequence is 13 residues long. CDR3 sequence (DNA): TGTGCCAGTAGTATAGACCCGCGGGAGACCCAGTACTTC. Its translation is CASSIDPRETQYF. The complete variable domain, with remaining parts taken from reference TRBV19 and TRBJ2-5, reads DGGITQSPKYLFRKEGQNVTLSCEQNLNHDAMYWYRQDPGQGLRLIYYSQIVNDFQKGDIAEGYSVSREKKESFPLTVTSAQKNPTAFYLCASSIDPRETQYFGPGTRLLVL.

Only a few counts were recorded for this clone. The V and J genes are TRBV27 and TRBJ2-7; D perhaps matches TRBD2 (5 bases). Germline V gives CDR1 MNHEY, CDR2 SMNVEV (reference sequence). The V end was cut by 1 base, the J end by 5 bases, with 12 bases between. The CDR3 is made up of 14 amino acids. The CDR3 loop reads CASSLYPGMDEQYF. DNA of the CDR3: TGTGCCAGCAGTTTATATCCCGGGATGGACGAGCAGTACTTC.

Only a few counts were recorded for this clone. The J gene is TRBJ2-5, the V gene TRBV18; 7 nucleotides line up with TRBD1. Germline CDR1 reads KGHSH; CDR2 reads LQKENI. The ends lost 8 bases at V and 5 bases at J; junction bases unmatched: 8. This CDR3 has 13 amino acids. The CDR3 DNA sequence: TGTGCCAGCACAGGGGTACAGTCGGAGACCCAGTACTTC. It is translated as CASTGVQSETQYF.

This clone was detected a few times. This chain uses TRBV20-1 with TRBJ2-7; possible D gene TRBD2, 5 bases. This CDR3 is built from 11 residues. Germline V gives CDR1 DFQATT, CDR2 SNEGSKA (reference sequence). V was clipped by 4 bases and J by 3 bases, with 7 bases between them. CDR3 loop: CSAKSGYEQYF. The CDR3 DNA reads as TGCAGTGCTAAAAGCGGCTACGAGCAGTACTTC.

This clone came up a few times. The rearrangement links TRBV23-1 to TRBJ1-2; 7 nucleotides line up with TRBD1. TRBV23-1 is an ORF for which the function is uncertain. With 6 bases clipped from V and 9 bases from J, the junction kept 16 bases outside the gene matches. CDR3 length: 15 amino acids. The CDR3 DNA follows: TGCGCCAGCAGCCAAGGTCGAGGGCAGGGGGATCGCTACACCTTC. Residues: CASSQGRGQGDRYTF.

This clone occurred a few times. In nucleotides, the CDR3 is TGTGCCAGCAGCTTAGGGGCAGTTGAGCATCAGCCCCAGCATTTT. Its protein product is CASSLGAVEHQPQHF. The V and J genes are TRBV7-2 and TRBJ1-5; D is uncertain. Germline CDR1 reads SGHTA; CDR2 reads FQGNSA. Trimming removed 1 base at V and 5 bases at J, with 12 bases between. The CDR3 is 15 residues long.

CDR3 sequence: CASSSPTGTSTDTQYF. Here the CDR3 DNA reads TGTGCCAGCAGCTCACCGACAGGGACTAGCACAGATACGCAGTATTTT. This rearrangement joins TRBV14 to TRBJ2-3; perhaps TRBD1 as D (7 bases). V was cut by 5 bases and J by 0 bases, with 15 bases left in between. Germline-derived CDR1 and CDR2 are SGHDN and FVKESK. The CDR3 sequence is 16 residues long.

The CDR3 sequence is CASRSGAREKLFF. Written as DNA, the CDR3 is TGTGCCAGTAGGAGCGGGGCCAGGGAAAAACTGTTTTTT. V is TRBV19 and J is TRBJ1-4; D is perhaps TRBD1 (5 bases). Trimming took off 6 bases at V and 8 bases at J, with 13 bases between the two ends. Germline V gives CDR1 LNHDA, CDR2 SQIVND (reference sequence). This CDR3 comprises 13 residues.

The chain carries TRBV28 and TRBJ2-3; possible D gene TRBD2, 5 bases. CDR1 and CDR2 (germline): MDHEN, SYDVKM. The CDR3 runs to 13 residues. V was cut by 3 bases and J by 1 base, with 5 bases left in between. CDR3 region: CASSLRGTDTQYF. The CDR3 nucleotides are TGTGCCAGCAGTTTGCGGGGCACAGATACGCAGTATTTT.

The table lists this clone with a few counts. The gene calls are TRBV28 and TRBJ2-7; D gene uncertain. In germline, CDR1 is MDHEN, CDR2 SYDVKM. This CDR3 contains 15 residues. Between the trimmed V and J ends, which lost 6 bases and 0 bases, there was a span of 15 bases. The CDR3 sequence is CASSSGGGSSYEQYF. The CDR3 nucleotides are TGTGCCAGCAGCTCCGGCGGCGGAAGCTCCTACGAGCAGTACTTC.

The chain recombines TRBV18 with TRBJ2-2; 10 bases agree with TRBD2. Germline V gives CDR1 KGHSH, CDR2 LQKENI. The CDR3 has 17 residues. The V segment lost 2 bases and the J segment 2 bases; nucleotides outside the gene matches: 5. The CDR3 here is CASSPDLAGANTGELFF. In DNA, the CDR3 is TGTGCCAGCTCACCAGACCTAGCGGGGGCAAACACCGGGGAGCTGTTTTTT.

The chain links TRBV4-2 to TRBJ2-7; TRBD1 matches 7 bases. The trim removed 0 bases at V and 4 bases at J, leaving 9 bases unmatched. This CDR3 has 16 amino acids. CDR1 LGHNA and CDR2 YNFKEQ come from the germline V gene. In DNA, the CDR3 is TGTGCCAGCAGCCAAGATTGGGCAGGGGGTCGATACGAGCAGTACTTC. It translates to CASSQDWAGGRYEQYF.

This chain connects TRBV7-9 to TRBJ1-2, with TRBD1 as a possible D gene (5 bases). Germline CDR1 SEHNR, CDR2 FQNEAQ (reference sequence). The V end lost 4 bases, the J end lost 4 bases, and 16 bases lay between the germline ends. This CDR3 is built from 15 residues. The CDR3 sequence is CASSSGRVAAYGYTF. CDR3 in DNA: TGTGCCAGCAGCTCCGGCAGGGTTGCTGCCTATGGCTACACCTTC.

This clone has just a few counts. CDR3 coding DNA: TGTGCCAGCAGTTCTTTAGCCGGGACAGAAGCTTTCTTT. The encoded protein is CASSSLAGTEAFF. The chain recombines TRBV13 with TRBJ1-1; D is perhaps TRBD1 (6 bases). The CDR3 is 13 amino acids. V was pared by 6 bases and J by 8 bases, with 16 bases between. The germline V gene has CDR1 PRHDT and CDR2 FYEKMQ (reference sequence).

This clone appeared a few times. V gene TRBV18 combines with J gene TRBJ1-1; 9 nucleotides line up with TRBD1. After removal of 0 bases from V and 4 bases from J, the junction contained 3 bases not matched to a gene. CDR1 is KGHSH and CDR2 is LQKENI in the germline V gene. The CDR3 loop spans 15 amino acids. The CDR3 here is CASSPPDRGGTEAFF. The CDR3, as DNA: TGTGCCAGCTCACCACCCGACAGGGGGGGCACTGAAGCTTTCTTT.

V is TRBV4-3 and J is TRBJ2-3; 8 bases are a match to TRBD2. Germline CDR1 and CDR2: LGHNA and YSLEER. The CDR3 runs 17 residues. The V and J ends lost 4 bases and 1 base, in that order; junction bases with no gene match: 10. CDR3 sequence (DNA): TGCGCCAGCAGCCCCAGCGGAAGCGGGAGCGGCACAGATACGCAGTATTTT. This gives the protein CASSPSGSGSGTDTQYF.

This chain links TRBV5-1 with TRBJ2-7; TRBD1 matches 12 bases. Germline V gives CDR1 SGHRS, CDR2 YFSETQ. This CDR3 region has 14 residues. V lost 4 bases to trimming and J lost 5 bases; unmatched junction nucleotides: 4. The chain's CDR3 is CASSPGQGADEQYF. The CDR3 bases are TGCGCCAGCAGCCCGGGACAGGGGGCAGACGAGCAGTACTTC.

The rearrangement links TRBV12-5 to TRBJ2-1; the D is unclear. Trimming removed 0 bases from V and 2 bases from J, with 5 bases in between. The CDR3 has 14 amino acids. Germline loops: CDR1 LGHNT, CDR2 FRNRAP. CDR3 amino acids: CASGLVRTYNEQFF. For the CDR3, the DNA is TGTGCTAGTGGTTTGGTCAGGACCTACAATGAGCAGTTCTTC.

This clone was found a few times. The junction and the germline gene differ at one end; a read error may be behind it. This chain links TRBV2 with TRBJ2-5, with D perhaps TRBD1 (6 bases). The CDR3 spans 13 residues. In germline, CDR1 is SNHLY, CDR2 FYNNEI. The CDR3 coding sequence is TGTGCCAGCAGCGGACAGACCCAAGAGGCCCAGTACTTC. This translates into CASSGQTQEAQYF.

The J gene is TRBJ2-1, the V gene TRBV28, with D perhaps TRBD1 (6 bases). The CDR3 is 11 residues long. Germline CDR1 reads MDHEN; CDR2 reads SYDVKM. V was pared by 6 bases and J by 8 bases, with 8 bases between. This chain's CDR3 is CASRTGHEQFF. The CDR3 DNA reads as TGTGCCAGCAGAACAGGGCATGAGCAGTTCTTC.

This clone was found a few times. The rearrangement uses TRBV5-1 and TRBJ2-7, with D tentatively TRBD1 (7 bases). CDR3 length equals 15 residues. Trimming removed 0 bases from V and 6 bases from J, with 16 bases in between. Germline loops: CDR1 SGHRS, CDR2 YFSETQ. CDR3 residues: CASSLERGDSSEQYF. The DNA of the CDR3 is TGCGCCAGCAGCTTGGAGAGGGGGGACAGCTCCGAGCAGTACTTC.

V usage is TRBV7-2 and J usage is TRBJ2-7; the match to TRBD1 covers 7 bases. The V and J ends lost 5 bases and 2 bases, in that order; junction bases with no gene match: 9. This CDR3 comprises 15 residues. From germline, CDR1 is SGHTA and CDR2 FQGNSA. The CDR3 loop is CASSKRPGQTYEQYF. CDR3 coding DNA: TGTGCCAGCAGCAAAAGACCGGGACAGACCTACGAGCAGTACTTC.

A few counts support this clone. The J gene is TRBJ1-5, the V gene TRBV10-3; the D is unclear. CDR1 and CDR2 from the germline V gene are ENHRY and SYGVKD. V shed 10 bases and J shed 7 bases, with 17 bases lying between them. The CDR3 is 13 residues long. The CDR3 reads CATTAGERQPQHF. The CDR3 DNA follows: TGTGCCACCACCGCCGGGGAGCGACAGCCCCAGCATTTT.

This clone turned up a few times. The V call is TRBV7-9, the J call TRBJ2-7; D might be TRBD2 (6 bases). CDR1 is SEHNR and CDR2 is FQNEAQ in the germline V gene (reference sequence). V was cut by 5 bases and J by 0 bases, with 14 bases left in between. The CDR3 length is 15 residues. The CDR3 loop is CASSLGLASSYEQYF. CDR3 coding DNA: TGTGCCAGCAGCCTGGGACTGGCTAGCTCCTACGAGCAGTACTTC.

In its sample, this clone was seen a few times. V and J are TRBV7-9 and TRBJ1-1; D gene uncertain. Trimming pared 5 bases from V and 11 bases from J, leaving 9 bases between. CDR3 length: 10 amino acids. Germline V gives CDR1 SEHNR, CDR2 FQNEAQ (reference sequence). The CDR3 DNA reads TGTGCCAGCAGCCTCATCGAGGCTTTCTTT. Translating gives CASSLIEAFF.

This CDR3 reads CASSELSRGRSPLHF. CDR3 coding DNA: TGTGCCAGCAGTGAACTTTCCAGGGGGCGGTCACCCCTCCACTTT. The V gene is TRBV6-1, the J gene TRBJ1-6, with 8 bases fitting TRBD1. CDR3 length: 15 amino acids. The junction had 7 bases not matched to a gene; V was cut back by 2 bases and J by 10 bases. CDR1 is MNHNS and CDR2 is SASEGT in the germline V gene.

This clone was seen a few times. The rearrangement joins TRBV7-9 to TRBJ2-3, with D possibly TRBD1 on 5 matching bases. In germline, CDR1 is SEHNR, CDR2 FQNEAQ (reference sequence). Trimming removed 3 bases at V and 2 bases at J, with 15 bases between. The CDR3 length is 16 residues. The CDR3: CASSFGAMVDTDTQYF. CDR3 nucleotides: TGTGCCAGCAGCTTTGGGGCCATGGTAGACACAGATACGCAGTATTTT.

This clone was observed a handful of times. This chain joins TRBV18 and TRBJ2-7; possibly TRBD2 for D (5 bases). Germline CDR1 is KGHSH and CDR2 is LQKENI. V was trimmed by 2 bases and J by 4 bases, leaving 21 bases between them. The CDR3 spans 17 residues. The CDR3 bases are TGTGCCAGCTCACCAGGATTAAGGGAGAGCCCCCCGTACGAGCAGTACTTC. Translating it yields CASSPGLRESPPYEQYF.

Only a few counts were recorded for this clone. This chain uses TRBV18 with TRBJ2-5; unclear D gene. The V end lost 1 base, the J end lost 1 base, and 10 bases lay between the germline ends. Germline V lookup: CDR1 KGHSH, CDR2 LQKENI. The CDR3 covers 15 residues. This CDR3 is CASSPQETPQETQYF. For the CDR3, the DNA is TGTGCCAGCTCACCACAAGAGACTCCCCAAGAGACCCAGTACTTC.